This record looks at one T cell receptor (beta chain) sequence and its context. Its antigen is still unknown. This entry comes from a study of vaccination effects on CD4 cells after COVID-19. The study's findings and limits: Whether induced by infection or by vaccine, clones showed marked clonal contraction late after vaccination.

Before any sequencing was done, the ViraFEST assay used viral peptide pools to expand antigen-specific CD4+ T cells. Cultured cells yielded isolated CD4+ T cells after 10 to 11 days. No vaccinee had earlier SARS-CoV-2 infection, and nucleocapsid antibodies were negative. The CDR3 is 15 amino acids. From germline, CDR1 is SNHLY and CDR2 FYNNEI. With 4 bases removed from V and 8 bases from J, the gap between germline ends came to 15 bases. Profiled with immunoSEQ multiplex PCR; TCRdb holds only in-frame clones, not every one. This repertoire shows roughly 50,000 clones, over 80% found once; its top ten account for approximately 2.4%.

Sequenced here: CD4+ T cells from PBMCs cultured with HCoV-229E spike peptides, sampled before COVID-19 vaccination. The rearrangement joins TRBV2 to TRBJ1-6; maybe TRBD1 (5 bases). The receptor's source is a human donor who received a COVID-19 vaccine. In nucleotides, the CDR3 is TGTGCCAGCAGTGGGCTGGGGAGGGACTATTCACCCCTCCACTTT. Translating gives CASSGLGRDYSPLHF.